These T cell receptor beta chains were read from a single sample in a study of blood T cell repertoires in COVID-19. Only in-frame clones appear in the TCRdb table, and some are missing; sequencing was by immunoSEQ multiplex PCR. The sample yields 300,000 to 400,000 clones, more than 75% seen once. What was sequenced was peripheral blood. The receptors were gathered from a woman aged 45-60 years who had recovered from COVID-19. Each CDR3 is given with its conserved first and last residue. The D gene is left open where the match is weak. Size is omitted from some rows. Given values are once, few, many or a class for expanded clones.

>16|few|TRBD1|TRBV10-3|TRBJ1-5
CAISERGGSSNQPQHF
TGTGCCATCAGTGAGAGAGGGGGCTCGAGCAATCAGCCCCAGCATTTT
>15|NA|TRBD2|TRBV5-1|TRBJ2-7
CASSLSPTSGYEQYF
TGCGCCAGCAGCTTGTCGCCGACTAGCGGCTACGAGCAGTACTTC
>15|NA|TRBD2|TRBV6-5|TRBJ2-7
CASSSTSGRAYEQYF
TGTGCCAGCTCCTCCACTAGCGGGAGGGCTTACGAGCAGTACTTC
>14|once|TRBD1|TRBV5-1|TRBJ1-4
CASSKGQHNEKLFF
TGCGCCAGCAGCAAGGGACAGCATAATGAAAAACTGTTTTTT
>14|NA|TRBD1|TRBV28|TRBJ2-7
CASSYPGTGGEQYF
TGTGCCAGCAGTTACCCGGGGACAGGGGGCGAGCAGTACTTC
>14|few|TRBD1|TRBV19|TRBJ1-1
CASKVGTGNTEAFF
TGTGCCAGTAAGGTTGGGACAGGGAACACTGAAGCTTTCTTT
>13|NA|TRBD1|TRBV7-9|TRBJ1-4
CASSSGTGEKLFF
TGTGCCAGCAGTTCCGGGACAGGGGAAAAACTGTTTTTT
>14|NA|TRBD1|TRBV7-2|TRBJ1-5
CASSFGQGNQPQHF
TGTGCCAGCAGCTTCGGACAGGGGAATCAGCCCCAGCATTTT
>13|NA|NA|TRBV30|TRBJ1-2
CAWSVGQVNGYTF
TGTGCCTGGAGTGTGGGGCAGGTGAATGGCTACACCTTC
>17|once|TRBD2|TRBV6-2/TRBV6-3|TRBJ2-5
CASSPPPLAGVQETQYF
TGTGCCAGCAGCCCTCCCCCCCTAGCGGGGGTACAGGAGACCCAGTACTTC
>15|NA|NA|TRBV5-8|TRBJ2-1
CASSRSEGSYNEQFF
TGTGCCAGCAGCCGTTCGGAGGGGTCCTACAATGAGCAGTTCTTC
>12|NA|NA|TRBV10-1|TRBJ1-1
CASSDHNTEAFF
TGCGCCAGCAGTGACCATAACACTGAAGCTTTCTTT
>16|NA|TRBD1|TRBV7-2|TRBJ2-1
CASSHPRDSAFLGQFF
TGTGCCAGCAGCCACCCTAGGGACAGTGCCTTCCTCGGGCAGTTCTTC
>17|NA|NA|TRBV19|TRBJ2-2
CASSLWSGTTNTGELFF
TGTGCCAGTAGTCTGTGGAGCGGAACAACGAACACCGGGGAGCTGTTTTTT
>16|NA|NA|TRBV7-8|TRBJ1-2
CASSLGSIGQSYGYTF
TGTGCCAGCAGCTTAGGGAGTATCGGACAGAGCTATGGCTACACCTTC
>14|NA|NA|TRBV25-1|TRBJ1-6
CASRQTGFDSPLHF
TGTGCCAGCAGACAAACAGGGTTCGACTCACCCCTCCACTTT
>13|NA|NA|TRBV15|TRBJ1-2
CATSAGSNYGYTF
TGTGCCACCAGCGCAGGGTCTAACTATGGCTACACCTTC
>14|NA|NA|TRBV27|TRBJ2-7
CASRTRAGSYEQYF
TGTGCCAGCCGGACTCGGGCAGGCTCCTACGAGCAGTACTTC
>17|NA|TRBD1|TRBV5-1|TRBJ2-3
CASKRDRLAAVGDTQYF
TGCGCCAGCAAAAGGGACAGACTGGCCGCGGTTGGAGATACGCAGTATTTT
>17|NA|NA|TRBV7-9|TRBJ2-5
CASSRELRREQAETQYF
TGTGCCAGCAGTCGGGAATTACGGAGGGAACAGGCAGAGACCCAGTACTTC
>15|NA|TRBD2|TRBV9|TRBJ2-7
CASSVGTSGRYEQYF
TGTGCCAGCAGCGTAGGGACTAGTGGTAGATACGAGCAGTACTTC
>14|NA|NA|TRBV4-3|TRBJ1-1
CASSQGLINTEAFF
TGCGCCAGCAGCCAAGGTCTTATTAACACTGAAGCTTTCTTT
>14|few|NA|TRBV25-1|TRBJ2-2
CASRGDSRTGELFF
TGTGCCAGCAGGGGAGATAGCAGAACCGGGGAGCTGTTTTTT